These 26 T cell receptor beta chains share one sample of origin, sequenced in a study of PD-1 blockade in classical Hodgkin lymphoma. Specified time point: cycle 4 day 1 (C4D1), after more than five weeks of nivolumab. The patients all showed relapse after autologous stem cell transplantation, while their brentuximab vedotin exposure varied. Measured with immunoSEQ multiplex PCR; TCRdb has only the in-frame clones, and not every one. The sample lists some 93,000 clones; approximately 78% were seen once. The input for sequencing was peripheral blood mononuclear cells (PBMCs), taken before the fourth cycle of nivolumab. These receptors were collected from a human donor with classical Hodgkin lymphoma.

The rearrangement links TRBV5-4 to TRBJ2-1; D remains unclear. V was shortened by 1 base and J by 5 bases, with 4 bases between the two germline ends. This CDR3 comprises 12 residues. The V gene's germline CDR1 is SGHNT and CDR2 YYREEE (reference sequence). CDR3 sequence (DNA): TGTGCCAGCAGCTTGCCTGACAATGAGCAGTTCTTC. As protein: CASSLPDNEQFF.

The V call is TRBV10-3, the J call TRBJ2-7; 7 bases line up with TRBD2. V lost 6 bases, J lost 2 bases, and 7 bases stayed unmatched. CDR3 size: 14 residues. CDR1 and CDR2 (germline): ENHRY, SYGVKD. The CDR3 coding sequence is TGTGCCATCAGCCGAGCGGGGACTACCTACGAGCAGTACTTC. Translating it yields CAISRAGTTYEQYF.

The chain is built from TRBV7-9 and TRBJ2-3; 9 positions agree with TRBD1. This CDR3 is 15 amino acids long. The trim removed 1 base at V and 3 bases at J, leaving 2 bases unmatched. Germline loops: CDR1 SEHNR, CDR2 FQNEAQ (reference sequence). The CDR3 region is CASSLGDRETDTQYF. DNA for the CDR3: TGTGCCAGCAGCTTAGGGGACAGGGAAACAGATACGCAGTATTTT.

V is TRBV6-5 and J is TRBJ2-7; D could derive from TRBD1 or TRBD2 (6 bases each). Trimming cost V 2 bases and J 3 bases, with 11 bases left between them. Germline lookup yields CDR1 MNHEY and CDR2 SVGAGI. This CDR3 comprises 14 residues. CDR3 coding DNA: TGTGCCAGCAGTTACAAGGGGGGACACTACGAGCAGTACTTC. Protein: CASSYKGGHYEQYF.

This clone was counted many times. This chain connects TRBV5-1 to TRBJ1-1; D uncertain. Trimming removed 0 bases from V and 0 bases from J, with 6 bases in between. CDR3 size: 14 residues. Looked up from germline, CDR1 is SGHRS and CDR2 is YFSETQ. The CDR3 protein is CASSLDVLNTEAFF. CDR3 sequence (DNA): TGCGCCAGCAGCTTGGATGTGCTGAACACTGAAGCTTTCTTT.

The chain uses TRBV7-2 and TRBJ2-1; a possible D gene is TRBD2 (5 bases). Trimming stripped 3 bases from V and 9 bases from J, with 12 bases between. The CDR3 consists of 13 residues. From germline, CDR1 is SGHTA and CDR2 FQGNSA. In DNA form, the CDR3 reads TGTGCCAGCAGCTTTACCAGCGGCGCTGAGCAGTTCTTC. Translation gives CASSFTSGAEQFF.

CDR3 region: CAISSGGQGETQYF. The CDR3 DNA is TGTGCCATCAGCTCAGGCGGCCAGGGGGAGACCCAGTACTTC. The V gene is TRBV10-3, the J gene TRBJ2-5; D perhaps matches TRBD1 (6 bases). The CDR3 has 14 amino acids. V shed 6 bases and J shed 5 bases, with 16 bases lying between them. Germline V gene data show CDR1 as ENHRY and CDR2 as SYGVKD.

V is TRBV7-2 and J is TRBJ2-5; 10 positions agree with TRBD2. Germline CDR1 reads SGHTA; CDR2 reads FQGNSA. V lost 7 bases to trimming and J lost 3 bases; unmatched junction nucleotides: 5. The CDR3 runs to 14 residues. The CDR3 is CASNPGLAKETQYF. The CDR3 nucleotides read TGTGCCAGCAACCCGGGACTAGCGAAAGAGACCCAGTACTTC.

CDR3 sequence reads: CASSYGTANQETQYF. For the CDR3, the DNA is TGTGCCAGCAGTTACGGGACGGCAAACCAAGAGACCCAGTACTTC. The chain combines TRBV6-6 with TRBJ2-5, with D perhaps assigned TRBD1 or TRBD2 (5 bases each). The CDR3 has 15 amino acids. Germline V gene data show CDR1 as MNHNY and CDR2 as SVGAGI (reference sequence). V lost 2 bases and J 0 bases, leaving 10 bases between the germline ends.

The rearrangement links TRBV5-4 to TRBJ2-1, with D unresolved. Germline V gene data show CDR1 as SGHNT and CDR2 as YYREEE (reference sequence). This CDR3 region has 14 residues. Trimming took 4 bases from V and 0 from J, leaving 8 bases between them. The CDR3: CASSPSNSYNEQFF. CDR3 nucleotide sequence: TGTGCCAGCAGCCCCTCGAACTCCTACAATGAGCAGTTCTTC.

The chain joins TRBV10-3 to TRBJ2-7, with TRBD1 matching over 8 bases. Germline V gene lookup returns CDR1 ENHRY and CDR2 SYGVKD. The junction had 6 bases not matched to a gene; V was cut back by 7 bases and J by 1 base. This CDR3 is built from 14 residues. The CDR3 DNA reads TGTGCCATCATGGCGACAGGGGCTTCCTACGAGCAGTACTTC. Its translation: CAIMATGASYEQYF.

The rearrangement joins TRBV7-9 to TRBJ1-3; D not certain. The CDR3 totals 16 residues. The V end lost 1 base, the J end lost 6 bases, and 16 bases lay between the germline ends. The germline V gene has CDR1 SEHNR and CDR2 FQNEAQ (reference sequence). The chain's CDR3 is CASSLVTPGGQNTIYF. The CDR3 bases are TGTGCCAGCAGCTTAGTGACCCCAGGTGGTCAAAACACCATATATTTT.

The chain has TRBV15 and TRBJ2-7; TRBD2 matches 8 bases. Trimming at V came to 0 bases and at J to 3 bases, leaving 4 bases not matched to a gene. The CDR3 spans 15 residues. Germline V gene lookup returns CDR1 LNHNV and CDR2 YYDKDF (reference sequence). The CDR3 loop reads CATSRDRGGYYEQYF. The CDR3 coding sequence is TGTGCCACCAGCAGAGATCGGGGGGGTTACTACGAGCAGTACTTC.

This chain links TRBV28 with TRBJ1-3; D gene ambiguous. Germline V gene data show CDR1 as MDHEN and CDR2 as SYDVKM. This CDR3 is built from 14 residues. Trimming removed 6 bases at V and 0 bases at J, with 9 bases between. The CDR3 sequence is CASRIGNSGNTIYF. In DNA, the CDR3 is TGTGCCAGCAGGATAGGGAACTCTGGAAACACCATATATTTT.

V gene TRBV2 combines with J gene TRBJ1-5; D remains ambiguous. The CDR3 runs 16 residues. V shed 0 bases and J shed 15 bases, with 24 bases lying between them. Germline CDR1 SNHLY, CDR2 FYNNEI. DNA for the CDR3: TGTGCCAGCAGTGAAGCACTAGGGCAGAAAGGCTCATTGTGGCATTTT. This codes for CASSEALGQKGSLWHF. The entire variable domain, with the rest obtained from reference TRBV2 and TRBJ1-5, is as follows: EPEVTQTPSHQVTQMGQEVILRCVPISNHLYFYWYRQILGQKVEFLVSFYNNEISEKSEIFDDQFSVERPDGSNFTLKIRSTKLEDSAMYFCASSEALGQKGSLWHFGDGTRLSIL.

This clone was counted once. The DNA for the CDR3 is TGTGCCAGCAGCCTCTTAGGAAGTTGGCGGGGGATGACCGGGGAGCTGTTTTTT. Protein sequence: CASSLLGSWRGMTGELFF. This chain links TRBV11-2 with TRBJ2-2; TRBD2 agrees at 7 bases. The CDR3 contains 18 residues. V lost 5 bases to trimming and J lost 5 bases; unmatched junction nucleotides: 17. Germline V lookup: CDR1 SGHAT, CDR2 FQNNGV.

CDR3 coding DNA: TGTGCCAGCAGTTCCCCTACAGGGTTCGCTTATGGCTACACCTTC. The encoded protein is CASSSPTGFAYGYTF. V and J are TRBV6-6 and TRBJ1-2; D perhaps matches TRBD1 (6 bases). Germline V lookup: CDR1 MNHNY, CDR2 SVGAGI (reference sequence). The CDR3 has 15 amino acids. V lost 4 bases and J 5 bases, leaving 17 bases between the germline ends.

CDR3 DNA sequence: TGTGCCAGCAGCGGAAGGAACTCCTATAATTCACCCCTCCACTTT. Its translation is CASSGRNSYNSPLHF. V gene TRBV9 combines with J gene TRBJ1-6, with D unclear. From germline, CDR1 is SGDLS and CDR2 YYNGEE. Trimming took off 3 bases at V and 0 bases at J, with 7 bases between the two ends. This CDR3 comprises 15 residues.

V usage is TRBV5-5 and J usage is TRBJ1-4; maybe TRBD1 (5 bases). The CDR3 totals 12 residues. Germline lookup yields CDR1 SGHKS and CDR2 YYEKEE (reference sequence). With 2 bases removed from V and 8 bases from J, the gap between germline ends came to 7 bases. CDR3: CASSLRDEKLFF. The CDR3 DNA reads as TGTGCCAGCAGCTTAAGGGACGAAAAACTGTTTTTT.

The chain uses TRBV9 and TRBJ2-2; 8 bases are shared with TRBD1. The germline CDR1 and CDR2 sequences are SGDLS and YYNGEE. This CDR3 has 15 residues. V was clipped by 4 bases and J by 1 base; unmatched bases: 3. The CDR3 DNA reads as TGTGCCAGCAGCCCCGGGACAGGGAACACCGGGGAGCTGTTTTTT. As protein: CASSPGTGNTGELFF.

This clone showed up just once. V is TRBV5-1 and J is TRBJ2-3; D gene uncertain. CDR3 length: 16 residues. Between the trimmed V and J ends, which lost 3 bases and 4 bases, there was a span of 18 bases. Germline V gene data show CDR1 as SGHRS and CDR2 as YFSETQ. CDR3 nucleotides: TGCGCCAGCAGCTCGCCGACTCGGGTAGGAGCAGATACGCAGTATTTT. Translating it yields CASSSPTRVGADTQYF.

The rearrangement links TRBV6-1 to TRBJ1-3; maybe TRBD1 (5 bases). Germline V gene lookup returns CDR1 MNHNS and CDR2 SASEGT. Trimming shortened V by 7 bases and J by 6 bases, and 19 bases separated the two germline ends. The CDR3 runs to 15 residues. The CDR3 sequence: CASIQRGRASNTIYF. The CDR3 nucleotides read TGTGCCAGCATTCAAAGGGGCAGAGCGTCAAACACCATATATTTT.

V usage is TRBV5-8 and J usage is TRBJ2-5; tentatively, D is TRBD1 (5 bases). The CDR3 sequence is 13 residues long. V lost 2 bases and J 2 bases, leaving 7 bases between the germline ends. Germline V CDR1 and CDR2: SGHTS, YDEGEE. The CDR3 sequence is CASSFGQQETQYF. DNA for the CDR3: TGTGCCAGCAGCTTCGGACAACAAGAGACCCAGTACTTC.

The chain joins TRBV6-6 to TRBJ2-1; D gene ambiguous. V lost 2 bases and J 3 bases, leaving 8 bases between the germline ends. This CDR3 is built from 14 residues. Germline V gene data show CDR1 as MNHNY and CDR2 as SVGAGI (reference sequence). The CDR3 reads CASSYGQVYNEQFF. The CDR3 DNA follows: TGTGCCAGCAGTTACGGGCAGGTCTACAATGAGCAGTTCTTC.

The chain carries TRBV5-1 and TRBJ2-7; tentative D call: TRBD1 (6 bases). Deletions cut 1 base from V and 3 bases from J, with 11 bases between. This CDR3 comprises 14 residues. Germline V CDR1 and CDR2: SGHRS, YFSETQ. The CDR3 spells CASSLTGFDYEQYF. The CDR3, as DNA: TGCGCCAGCAGCTTGACAGGGTTTGACTACGAGCAGTACTTC.

The chain recombines TRBV9 with TRBJ1-2; no clear D. Trimming stripped 0 bases from V and 8 bases from J, with 17 bases between. This CDR3 is built from 15 residues. CDR1 and CDR2 (germline): SGDLS, YYNGEE. The CDR3 loop is CASSVGSPEPRGYTF. The DNA of the CDR3 is TGTGCCAGCAGCGTAGGGTCCCCAGAGCCCAGAGGCTACACCTTC.